Following are 5 T cell receptor beta chains from one sample sequenced in a study of post-analysis software for immune sequencing data. For these TCRs, the target antigens are not known. Sequencing libraries made from TCR beta cDNA carried unique molecular identifiers. TCRdb fed the PCR reads into MiXCR, producing one record per CDR3 protein. The data contain about 540,000 distinct CDR3 sequences, around a third of them seen just once; the ten biggest clones take up about 5.6%. The study, taken as a whole, reports: There were roughly five TRBV segments more frequent in patients than controls, and TRBV5-6, TRBV5-1 and TRBV20-1 were among them.

The sequencing sample was made of blood. All receptors come from a girl aged 2 to 17 with multiple sclerosis.

The table lists this clonotype with a few counts. The chain employs TRBV20-1 and TRBJ2-5, with TRBD1 matching 9 bases. CDR1 and CDR2 (germline): DFQATT, SNEGSKA (reference sequence). The CDR3 contains 15 residues. With V trimmed by 1 base and J by 3 bases, 6 bases remained unmatched. In nucleotides, the CDR3 is TGCAGTGCTAGAGCTCGGGACAGGGATAAAGAGACCCAGTACTTC. Protein product: CSARARDRDKETQYF.

The table lists this clonotype with a few counts. This chain joins TRBV6-2 or TRBV6-3 and TRBJ2-3; 7 bases agree with TRBD2. Germline trimming cut 0 bases from V and 2 bases from J; bases unmatched to any gene: 5. There are 16 residues in the CDR3. Per the germline V gene, CDR1 is MNHEY and CDR2 is SVGEGT. CDR3 sequence (DNA): TGTGCCAGCAGTTACTCCGGCGGGGACTACACAGATACGCAGTATTTT. Residues: CASSYSGGDYTDTQYF.

This clonotype showed up just a few times. The chain carries TRBV11-2 and TRBJ2-3, with 12 bases identical to TRBD2. Germline V CDR1 and CDR2: SGHAT, FQNNGV. This CDR3 is built from 16 residues. Trimming cost V 3 bases and J 6 bases; bases outside gene matches: 7. The CDR3 DNA sequence: TGTGCCAGCAGCTTGCCTAGCGGGGGGGCGGGGGATACGCAGTATTTT. Encoded protein: CASSLPSGGAGDTQYF.

The rearrangement links TRBV7-9 to TRBJ2-1; 10 bases are a match to TRBD2. CDR1 is SEHNR, CDR2 FQNEAQ, per germline (reference sequence). There are 17 residues in the CDR3. The junction had 8 bases not matched to a gene; V was cut back by 5 bases and J by 1 base. The CDR3 coding sequence is TGTGCCAGCAGCACGACAAGCGGGGGGGCTTCCTACAATGAGCAGTTCTTC. It codes for CASSTTSGGASYNEQFF.

As concerns this clonotype: Being one base from a much bigger clone, this may be a read error. This CDR3 fails to terminate in the conserved phenylalanine or tryptophan, so it likely reflects a read error. The chain joins TRBV15 to TRBJ1-2, with TRBD1 as a possible D gene (5 bases). From germline, CDR1 is LNHNV and CDR2 YYDKDF (reference sequence). V dropped 0 bases and J dropped 6 bases, with 14 bases sitting between them. The CDR3 has 15 residues. The DNA of the CDR3 is TGTGCCACCAGCAGAGACCGACAGCGGTATAATGGCTACACCTCC. This sequence encodes CATSRDRQRYNGYTS.